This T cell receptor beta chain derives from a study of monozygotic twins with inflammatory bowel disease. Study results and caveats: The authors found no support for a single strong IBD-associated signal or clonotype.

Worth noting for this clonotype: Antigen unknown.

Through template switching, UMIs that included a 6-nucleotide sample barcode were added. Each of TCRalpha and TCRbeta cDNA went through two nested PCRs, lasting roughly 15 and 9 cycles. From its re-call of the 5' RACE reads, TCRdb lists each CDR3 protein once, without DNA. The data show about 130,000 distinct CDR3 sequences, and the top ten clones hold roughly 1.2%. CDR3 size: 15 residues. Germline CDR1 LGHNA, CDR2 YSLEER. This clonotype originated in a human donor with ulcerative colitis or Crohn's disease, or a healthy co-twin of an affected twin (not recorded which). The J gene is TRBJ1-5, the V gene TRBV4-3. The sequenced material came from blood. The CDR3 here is CASSRSSYSNQPQHF.